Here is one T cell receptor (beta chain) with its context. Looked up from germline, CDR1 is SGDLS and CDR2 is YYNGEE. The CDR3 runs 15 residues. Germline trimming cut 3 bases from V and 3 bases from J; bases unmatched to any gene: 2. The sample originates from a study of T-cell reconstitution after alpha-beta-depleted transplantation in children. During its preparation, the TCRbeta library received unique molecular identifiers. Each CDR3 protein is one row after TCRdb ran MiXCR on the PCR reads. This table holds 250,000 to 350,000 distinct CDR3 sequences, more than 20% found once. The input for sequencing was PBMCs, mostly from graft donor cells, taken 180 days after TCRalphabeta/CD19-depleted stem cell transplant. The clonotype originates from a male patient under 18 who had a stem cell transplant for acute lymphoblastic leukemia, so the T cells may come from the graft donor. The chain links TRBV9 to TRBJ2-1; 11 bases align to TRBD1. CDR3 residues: CASSGGTGGYNEQFF. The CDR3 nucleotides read TGTGCCAGCAGCGGTGGGACAGGGGGCTACAATGAGCAGTTCTTC.